This T cell receptor (beta chain) was found in a study of blood T cell repertoires in COVID-19. The protocol was immunoSEQ multiplex PCR, while the TCRdb copy is restricted to in-frame clones and leaves out a portion. The sample comprises around 360,000 clones, roughly nine tenths of which are singletons, and about 2.7% rests with the top ten. This clone was found a few times. Resolution of symptoms, clearance, or two negative PCRs was present in recovered Cohort 3 donors. V dropped 5 bases and J dropped 1; count of bases not matched to a gene: 3. The V gene's germline CDR1 is LNHNV and CDR2 YYDKDF (reference sequence). The CDR3 contains 15 residues.

The TCR originated in a woman in her 30s who had recovered from COVID-19. The V call is TRBV15, the J call TRBJ2-5; 11 bases line up with TRBD2. Sequences were obtained from PBMCs or T cells enriched from blood (not recorded which). CDR3 amino acids: CATSVGTSGQETQYF. CDR3 nucleotides: TGTGCCACCAGCGTCGGGACTAGCGGCCAAGAGACCCAGTACTTC.